The clone carrying this T cell receptor beta chain was found a few times. Its antigen is unknown. This entry belongs to a study of T-cell reconstitution after alpha-beta-depleted transplantation in children. This CDR3 has 14 residues. Germline loops: CDR1 SGHDT, CDR2 YYEEEE. Trimming took 2 bases from V and 4 from J; bases not matched to a gene: 4. During its preparation, the TCRbeta library received unique molecular identifiers. From the PCR reads, TCRdb called clonotypes with MiXCR, one entry per CDR3 protein. In the table there are a few hundred thousand distinct CDR3 sequences, about 16% of which are singletons. General study results and limits: It was newly produced T cells that mostly accounted for T-cell counts and diversity one year after transplant. In some patients, recipient T cells and intrathymic progenitors surviving conditioning explained high day-60 diversity. Several hundred expanded graft clones reportedly were the source of alpha-beta T cells about two months after transplant.

The material was PBMCs, mostly from graft donor cells, obtained 360 days after TCRalphabeta/CD19-depleted stem cell transplant. The genes are TRBV5-6 and TRBJ2-3; 7 positions agree with TRBD2. This TCR was sampled from a boy younger than two who had a stem cell transplant for Wiskott-Aldrich syndrome, so the T cells may come from the graft donor. This chain's CDR3 is CASSLAGFSDTQYF. For the CDR3, the DNA is TGTGCCAGCAGCTTAGCGGGGTTTTCAGATACGCAGTATTTT. Together with reference TRBV5-6 and TRBJ2-3, the CDR3 gives the full variable domain: DAGVTQSPTHLIKTRGQQVTLRCSPKSGHDTVSWYQQALGQGPQFIFQYYEEEERQRGNFPDRFSGHQFPNYSSELNVNALLLGDSALYLCASSLAGFSDTQYFGPGTRLTVL.